This TCR beta chain was sequenced during a study of cytomegalovirus exposure and HLA in healthy donors. Study context: Tens of millions of unique TCRs from HLA-typed donors made up an early data release. Overall study results and limits: Later analysis suggested most CMV-associated TCR beta chains were HLA-restricted.

With respect to this clone: Antigen specificity is unknown.

The germline CDR1 and CDR2 sequences are SGHVS and FQNEAQ. This CDR3 is built from 16 residues. V was trimmed by 1 base and J by 3 bases, leaving 12 bases between them. The PCR employed 60 Vbeta primers together with 13 Jbeta primers. Measured with immunoSEQ multiplex PCR; TCRdb has only the in-frame clones, and not every one. The sample lists some 93,000 clones, around 84% occurring once. The chain employs TRBV7-8 and TRBJ2-2; perhaps TRBD1 as D (5 bases). The specimen was PBMCs. This clonotype originated in a woman aged 40 to 50 in good health and CMV-seronegative. CDR3 bases: TGTGCCAGCAGCTTAGGGATGGTAGGGGACACCGGGGAGCTGTTTTTT. Protein sequence: CASSLGMVGDTGELFF.